Listed below are T cell receptor beta chains from one sample, sequenced in a study of T cells in Graves' hyperthyroidism and ophthalmopathy. TCRdb processed the multiplex PCR reads anew with MiXCR; each CDR3 protein has one entry. The sample carries more than 500,000 distinct CDR3 sequences, 15% to 20% recorded once. The sequenced sample was blood. The receptors here all came from a woman between 25 and 40 years old with Graves' ophthalmopathy. The CDR3 runs from the conserved cysteine through the conserved F or W. The D gene is left open where the match is weak. The size of a clone is reported for some rows only, either as once, few or many, or as a class for expanded clones.

j_call: TRBJ1-1
cdr3_length: 15
d_call: NA
v_call: TRBV5-6
clone_size: few
cdr3_nt: TGTGCCAGCAGCCTAAAACGCACAGCGAACACTGAAGCTTTCTTT
cdr3_aa: CASSLKRTANTEAFF

j_call: TRBJ1-4
cdr3_length: 17
d_call: NA
v_call: TRBV7-9
clone_size: NA
cdr3_nt: TGTGCCAGCAGCTTACTAGACAGCTTCCTCGTGGGTGAAAAACTGTTTTTT
cdr3_aa: CASSLLDSFLVGEKLFF

j_call: TRBJ2-5
cdr3_length: 13
d_call: NA
v_call: TRBV28
clone_size: many
cdr3_nt: TGTGCCAGCAGTGCTCTGGACCAAGAGACCCAGTACTTC
cdr3_aa: CASSALDQETQYF

j_call: TRBJ2-3
cdr3_length: 14
d_call: TRBD1
v_call: TRBV28
clone_size: NA
cdr3_nt: TGTGCCAGCAGTTCTAGACAGGGCCGAGATACGCAGTATTTT
cdr3_aa: CASSSRQGRDTQYF

j_call: TRBJ2-5
cdr3_length: 13
d_call: NA
v_call: TRBV20-1
clone_size: many
cdr3_nt: TGCAGTGCTAGGGCGGACGTCCAAGAGACCCAGTACTTC
cdr3_aa: CSARADVQETQYF

j_call: TRBJ2-1
cdr3_length: 12
d_call: NA
v_call: TRBV5-1
clone_size: few
cdr3_nt: TGCGCCAGCAGCTTGGGCCCTAGTGAGCAGTTCTTC
cdr3_aa: CASSLGPSEQFF

j_call: TRBJ2-7
cdr3_length: 14
d_call: TRBD2
v_call: TRBV20-1
clone_size: many
cdr3_nt: TGCAGTGCCGTTTTAGCGGGAGTCGGGGACGAGCAGTACTTC
cdr3_aa: CSAVLAGVGDEQYF

j_call: TRBJ1-5
cdr3_length: 14
d_call: TRBD1
v_call: TRBV6-2/TRBV6-3
clone_size: NA
cdr3_nt: TGTGCCAGCATGTTCGACAGGGCGGATCAGCCCCAGCATTTT
cdr3_aa: CASMFDRADQPQHF

j_call: TRBJ2-5
cdr3_length: 12
d_call: NA
v_call: TRBV2
clone_size: many
cdr3_nt: TGTGCCAGCAGTGATCTACGAGAGACCCAGTACTTC
cdr3_aa: CASSDLRETQYF

j_call: TRBJ2-5
cdr3_length: 17
d_call: TRBD2
v_call: TRBV3-1
clone_size: few
cdr3_nt: TGTGCCAGCAGCCAAGGCCCAAAACTAGCGGGAGGACAGACCCAGTACTTC
cdr3_aa: CASSQGPKLAGGQTQYF

j_call: TRBJ1-1
cdr3_length: 14
d_call: NA
v_call: TRBV6-1
clone_size: few
cdr3_nt: TGTGCCAGCAGCCTCCTCCGGGGAGGCACTGAAGCTTTCTTT
cdr3_aa: CASSLLRGGTEAFF

j_call: TRBJ1-5
cdr3_length: 13
d_call: NA
v_call: TRBV4-1
clone_size: few
cdr3_nt: TGCGCCAGCAGCCAAGTAGGTACGCAGCCCCAGCATTTT
cdr3_aa: CASSQVGTQPQHF

j_call: TRBJ1-1
cdr3_length: 14
d_call: NA
v_call: TRBV28
clone_size: once
cdr3_nt: TGTGCCTGCAGTTTGCCCCGGGGAGTCAGTGAAGCTTTCTTT
cdr3_aa: CACSLPRGVSEAFF

j_call: TRBJ2-7
cdr3_length: 14
d_call: NA
v_call: TRBV14
clone_size: NA
cdr3_nt: TGTGCCAGCAGCCGGGACACGGTCTCCTACGAGCAGTACTTC
cdr3_aa: CASSRDTVSYEQYF

j_call: TRBJ2-3
cdr3_length: 15
d_call: NA
v_call: TRBV5-1
clone_size: few
cdr3_nt: TGCGCCAGCAGCTTGTTTAGTCTAACGGGAGATACGCAGTATTTT
cdr3_aa: CASSLFSLTGDTQYF

j_call: TRBJ2-3
cdr3_length: 15
d_call: NA
v_call: TRBV5-4
clone_size: NA
cdr3_nt: TGTGCCAGCAGCTTGGCCGGGCCAGGTTTGGATACGCAGTATTTT
cdr3_aa: CASSLAGPGLDTQYF

j_call: TRBJ2-1
cdr3_length: 13
d_call: NA
v_call: TRBV4-3
clone_size: many
cdr3_nt: TGCGCCAGCAGCTCAGGGGCTGGCGATGAGCAGTTCTTC
cdr3_aa: CASSSGAGDEQFF

j_call: TRBJ2-3
cdr3_length: 16
d_call: TRBD2
v_call: TRBV20-1
clone_size: NA
cdr3_nt: TGCAGTGCTAGCCCGACTAGCGGGGCTAGCACAGATACGCAGTATTTT
cdr3_aa: CSASPTSGASTDTQYF

j_call: TRBJ1-2
cdr3_length: 14
d_call: NA
v_call: TRBV29-1
clone_size: NA
cdr3_nt: TGCAGCGTTTGGGGGGGGTTACGGGTGTATGGCTACACCTTC
cdr3_aa: CSVWGGLRVYGYTF

j_call: TRBJ2-2
cdr3_length: 15
d_call: TRBD1
v_call: TRBV27
clone_size: NA
cdr3_nt: TGTGCCAGCAGCCGGACAGGGTTTCTCGCCGGGGAGCTGTTTTTT
cdr3_aa: CASSRTGFLAGELFF

j_call: TRBJ2-1
cdr3_length: 17
d_call: TRBD2
v_call: TRBV4-1
clone_size: few
cdr3_nt: TGCGCCAGCCCCGAGGGTACTAGCGTGAGCTCCTACAATGAGCAGTTCTTC
cdr3_aa: CASPEGTSVSSYNEQFF

j_call: TRBJ2-4
cdr3_length: 13
d_call: NA
v_call: TRBV29-1
clone_size: NA
cdr3_nt: TGCAGCGTTGAAGGCAGGGGAAAAAACATTCAGTACTTC
cdr3_aa: CSVEGRGKNIQYF

j_call: TRBJ2-3
cdr3_length: 16
d_call: TRBD2
v_call: TRBV7-2
clone_size: many
cdr3_nt: TGTGCCAGCAGCTTAGCGCTTGCGGGAGTAGGAGATACGCAGTATTTT
cdr3_aa: CASSLALAGVGDTQYF

j_call: TRBJ1-6
cdr3_length: 14
d_call: NA
v_call: TRBV27
clone_size: few
cdr3_nt: TGTGCCAGCAGTTTGAGCAGGGGTAATTCACCCCTCCACTTT
cdr3_aa: CASSLSRGNSPLHF

j_call: TRBJ2-3
cdr3_length: 17
d_call: TRBD1
v_call: TRBV2
clone_size: many
cdr3_nt: TGTGCCAGCAGTGAAGAGGCAACGGGACAGAGGACAGATACGCAGTATTTT
cdr3_aa: CASSEEATGQRTDTQYF

j_call: TRBJ1-4
cdr3_length: 15
d_call: NA
v_call: TRBV5-6
clone_size: NA
cdr3_nt: TGTGCCAGCAGCTCCAGGTCCCCGGCTAATGAAAAACTGTTTTTT
cdr3_aa: CASSSRSPANEKLFF

j_call: TRBJ2-1
cdr3_length: 15
d_call: TRBD1
v_call: TRBV3-1
clone_size: many
cdr3_nt: TGTGCCAGCAGCCACAGTTCAGGGGGCAAGAATGAGCAGTTCTTC
cdr3_aa: CASSHSSGGKNEQFF

j_call: TRBJ2-1
cdr3_length: 16
d_call: TRBD2
v_call: TRBV5-1
clone_size: many
cdr3_nt: TGCGCCAGCAGCCGATTAGCAGCGGGACCAAAGGATGAGCAGTTCTTC
cdr3_aa: CASSRLAAGPKDEQFF

j_call: TRBJ1-1
cdr3_length: 13
d_call: NA
v_call: TRBV15
clone_size: many
cdr3_nt: TGTGCCACCAGCAGTCAGGATTACACTGAAGCTTTCTTT
cdr3_aa: CATSSQDYTEAFF

j_call: TRBJ2-7
cdr3_length: 12
d_call: NA
v_call: TRBV6-1
clone_size: once
cdr3_nt: TGTGCCAGCAGTGAAGTGAAGTACGAGCAGTACTTC
cdr3_aa: CASSEVKYEQYF

j_call: TRBJ2-3
cdr3_length: 14
d_call: TRBD2
v_call: TRBV28
clone_size: few
cdr3_nt: TGTGCCAGCAATAGCGGGAGGGGCACAGATACGCAGTATTTT
cdr3_aa: CASNSGRGTDTQYF

j_call: TRBJ1-3
cdr3_length: 18
d_call: NA
v_call: TRBV5-6
clone_size: NA
cdr3_nt: TGTGCCAGCAGCTTCATAAGCGGGTCCGGGGGTTCTGGAAACACCATATATTTT
cdr3_aa: CASSFISGSGGSGNTIYF

j_call: TRBJ2-7
cdr3_length: 12
d_call: NA
v_call: TRBV29-1
clone_size: NA
cdr3_nt: TGCAGCGTTGCCGACACCGCCTACGAGCAGTACTTC
cdr3_aa: CSVADTAYEQYF

j_call: TRBJ2-3
cdr3_length: 18
d_call: TRBD2
v_call: TRBV3-1
clone_size: many
cdr3_nt: TGTGCCAGCAGCCAAGGCACTAGCGGGAGTTTGGACACAGATACGCAGTATTTT
cdr3_aa: CASSQGTSGSLDTDTQYF

j_call: TRBJ2-1
cdr3_length: 17
d_call: NA
v_call: TRBV27
clone_size: few
cdr3_nt: TGTGCCAGCAGCCCCACCACGCAGGTTAGCTCCTACAATGAGCAGTTCTTC
cdr3_aa: CASSPTTQVSSYNEQFF

j_call: TRBJ2-7
cdr3_length: 12
d_call: NA
v_call: TRBV6-1
clone_size: few
cdr3_nt: TGTGCCAGCAGTGGACCGGCCTACGAGCAGTACTTC
cdr3_aa: CASSGPAYEQYF

j_call: TRBJ2-7
cdr3_length: 13
d_call: TRBD1
v_call: TRBV5-6
clone_size: NA
cdr3_nt: TGTGCCAGCAGCCAAGGGGACAGGGGCGAGCAGTACTTC
cdr3_aa: CASSQGDRGEQYF

j_call: TRBJ2-2
cdr3_length: 16
d_call: NA
v_call: TRBV4-1
clone_size: NA
cdr3_nt: TGCGCCAGCAGCCATGGAGCAGGGATAAACACCGGGGAGCTGTTTTTT
cdr3_aa: CASSHGAGINTGELFF

j_call: TRBJ2-5
cdr3_length: 13
d_call: NA
v_call: TRBV7-9
clone_size: many
cdr3_nt: TGTGCCAGCGCTGGGGCGGTTCAAGAGACCCAGTACTTC
cdr3_aa: CASAGAVQETQYF

j_call: TRBJ2-1
cdr3_length: 15
d_call: TRBD2
v_call: TRBV3-1
clone_size: many
cdr3_nt: TGTGCCAGCAGCCAGCAGGGAGGGCCCTACAATGAGCAGTTCTTC
cdr3_aa: CASSQQGGPYNEQFF

j_call: TRBJ1-2
cdr3_length: 16
d_call: NA
v_call: TRBV7-2
clone_size: many
cdr3_nt: TGTGCCAGCAGCTTAAGCTCTTGGGAGGTCTACTATGGCTACACCTTC
cdr3_aa: CASSLSSWEVYYGYTF

j_call: TRBJ2-7
cdr3_length: 15
d_call: NA
v_call: TRBV3-1
clone_size: many
cdr3_nt: TGTGCCAGCAGCCAACAGATCCCGGGACCCTACGAGCAGTACTTC
cdr3_aa: CASSQQIPGPYEQYF

j_call: TRBJ2-3
cdr3_length: 15
d_call: TRBD2
v_call: TRBV4-3
clone_size: many
cdr3_nt: TGCGCCAGCAGCCGGACTAGCGGGACCATAGATACGCAGTATTTT
cdr3_aa: CASSRTSGTIDTQYF

j_call: TRBJ2-7
cdr3_length: 15
d_call: TRBD2
v_call: TRBV4-3
clone_size: few
cdr3_nt: TGCGCCAGCAGCCAGTCGGGAGGGAGAGGGGACGAGCAGTACTTC
cdr3_aa: CASSQSGGRGDEQYF

j_call: TRBJ2-7
cdr3_length: 15
d_call: TRBD1
v_call: TRBV28
clone_size: many
cdr3_nt: TGTGCCAGCAGTTTGGTGGGACAGGGGGGAGGAGAGCAGTACTTC
cdr3_aa: CASSLVGQGGGEQYF

j_call: TRBJ2-7
cdr3_length: 15
d_call: TRBD1
v_call: TRBV28
clone_size: many
cdr3_nt: TGTGCCAGCAGCCGCTACGGGACAGGGGGCCGGGAGCAGTACTTC
cdr3_aa: CASSRYGTGGREQYF

j_call: TRBJ2-1
cdr3_length: 13
d_call: NA
v_call: TRBV30
clone_size: few
cdr3_nt: TGTGCCTGGAGTGTATGGACTCTTAATGAGCAGTTCTTC
cdr3_aa: CAWSVWTLNEQFF

j_call: TRBJ1-5
cdr3_length: 14
d_call: NA
v_call: TRBV7-2
clone_size: many
cdr3_nt: TGTGCCAGCAGCTCCATGGGGACCAATCAGCCCCAGCATTTT
cdr3_aa: CASSSMGTNQPQHF

j_call: TRBJ2-7
cdr3_length: 17
d_call: NA
v_call: TRBV7-3
clone_size: NA
cdr3_nt: TGTGCCAGCAGCTTGGTCGTCAACAGCGCCTTCGTGGACGAGCAGTACTTC
cdr3_aa: CASSLVVNSAFVDEQYF

j_call: TRBJ2-5
cdr3_length: 14
d_call: NA
v_call: TRBV7-2
clone_size: many
cdr3_nt: TGTGCCAGCAGCTTAATTGGCGGGACGGAGACCCAGTACTTC
cdr3_aa: CASSLIGGTETQYF

j_call: TRBJ2-2
cdr3_length: 12
d_call: NA
v_call: TRBV7-2
clone_size: many
cdr3_nt: TGTGCCAGCAGCTTAGCGCCCGGGGAGCTGTTTTTT
cdr3_aa: CASSLAPGELFF

j_call: TRBJ2-5
cdr3_length: 14
d_call: NA
v_call: TRBV2
clone_size: many
cdr3_nt: TGTGCCAGCAGTGAACGGTCTTCACAAGAGACCCAGTACTTC
cdr3_aa: CASSERSSQETQYF

j_call: TRBJ2-6
cdr3_length: 14
d_call: NA
v_call: TRBV20-1
clone_size: NA
cdr3_nt: TGCAGTGCAAGAGAGGGGGCTGGGGCCAACGTCCTGACTTTC
cdr3_aa: CSAREGAGANVLTF

j_call: TRBJ2-7
cdr3_length: 16
d_call: NA
v_call: TRBV3-1
clone_size: few
cdr3_nt: TGTGCCAGCAGCCCCGGGGACTCGTCCTCTTCTAATGAGCAGTACTTC
cdr3_aa: CASSPGDSSSSNEQYF

j_call: TRBJ2-1
cdr3_length: 14
d_call: TRBD1
v_call: TRBV15
clone_size: many
cdr3_nt: TGTGCCACCAGCAGAAGAAGGGACAGCTCCATTCAGTTCTTC
cdr3_aa: CATSRRRDSSIQFF